The 32 T cell receptor beta chains listed next were all sequenced from one sample in a study of blood T cell repertoires in COVID-19. The data were produced by immunoSEQ multiplex PCR, yet TCRdb's version contains in-frame clones alone and is incomplete. Altogether fewer than 250,000 clones are present, 84% being singletons, with the ten largest covering approximately 8%. Sequences were obtained from peripheral blood. Receptors originate from a woman in her forties or fifties with active or convalescent COVID-19.

The chain combines TRBV2 with TRBJ2-7; D possibly corresponds to TRBD2 (5 bases). Looked up from germline, CDR1 is SNHLY and CDR2 is FYNNEI. Trimming took off 3 bases at V and 0 bases at J, with 18 bases between the two ends. The CDR3 has 17 amino acids. CDR3 protein: CASSDPGEAVLSYEQYF. As DNA, the CDR3 is TGTGCCAGCAGTGATCCTGGAGAAGCGGTTCTCTCCTACGAGCAGTACTTC.

The chain is built from TRBV9 and TRBJ1-1, with D possibly being TRBD1 (5 bases). V shed 0 bases and J shed 1 base, with 10 bases lying between them. The CDR3 contains 15 residues. Germline V CDR1 and CDR2: SGDLS, YYNGEE. In DNA, the CDR3 is TGTGCCAGCAGCGTAGCTACGGGGGGGAACACTGAAGCTTTCTTT. Its protein product is CASSVATGGNTEAFF.

The J gene is TRBJ2-5, the V gene TRBV5-1; 12 nucleotides align to TRBD1. Germline CDR1 reads SGHRS; CDR2 reads YFSETQ. V shed 0 bases and J 3 bases; nucleotides not matched to a gene: 6. This CDR3 is built from 17 residues. CDR3 sequence: CASSLVFGTGGEETQYF. The CDR3, as DNA: TGCGCCAGCAGCTTGGTTTTCGGGACAGGGGGCGAAGAGACCCAGTACTTC.

This clone is a singleton in its sample. The chain couples TRBV28 to TRBJ1-2; TRBD1 is a possible D gene (6 bases). The CDR3 is made up of 13 amino acids. CDR1 and CDR2 from the germline V gene are MDHEN and SYDVKM. V lost 3 bases and J lost 8, with 13 bases in between. The CDR3 is CASSLGHISGYTF. In DNA form, the CDR3 reads TGTGCCAGCAGTTTGGGACACATCTCGGGCTACACCTTC.

The V gene is TRBV23-1, the J gene TRBJ2-7, with D possibly TRBD1 on 5 matching bases. TRBV23-1 is noted as an ORF with a role that remains uncertain. The V end was cut by 0 bases, the J end by 0 bases, with 15 bases between. The CDR3 spans 17 residues. The CDR3 sequence is CASSQSLGLTRSYEQYV. CDR3 nucleotides: TGCGCCAGCAGTCAATCGCTGGGGCTAACCCGCTCCTACGAGCAGTACGTC.

The chain has TRBV18 and TRBJ2-2; D is possibly TRBD1 (5 bases). V dropped 2 bases and J dropped 1 base, with 8 bases sitting between them. This CDR3 is built from 15 residues. Germline V CDR1 and CDR2: KGHSH, LQKENI. CDR3 region: CASSPSTENTGELFF. The CDR3 DNA is TGTGCCAGCTCACCATCGACAGAGAACACCGGGGAGCTGTTTTTT.

V and J are TRBV19 and TRBJ1-1; 9 nucleotides line up with TRBD1. CDR1 is LNHDA, CDR2 SQIVND, per germline (reference sequence). J was trimmed by 1 base and V by 6 bases; bases with no gene match: 3. The CDR3 has 14 amino acids. The CDR3 DNA reads as TGTGCCAGTAGAAGGGGACAGGGGAACACTGAAGCTTTCTTT. This translates into CASRRGQGNTEAFF.

J is TRBJ2-7 and V is TRBV5-4; the D gene is possibly TRBD2 (5 bases). This CDR3 contains 13 residues. V was shortened by 4 bases and J by 7 bases, with 15 bases between the two germline ends. CDR1 is SGHNT, CDR2 YYREEE, per germline (reference sequence). Here the CDR3 reads CASSPSGLEEQYF. CDR3 coding DNA: TGTGCCAGCAGCCCCAGCGGTTTAGAGGAGCAGTACTTC.

The chain couples TRBV12-5 to TRBJ1-3, with D possibly being TRBD1 (6 bases). Trimming took off 6 bases at V and 8 bases at J, with 20 bases between the two ends. The CDR3 contains 15 residues. CDR1 and CDR2 (germline): LGHNT, FRNRAP. DNA for the CDR3: TGTGCTAGTGGCCCCCTCCAGGGGTTAGGCGACACCATATATTTT. This codes for CASGPLQGLGDTIYF.

The rearrangement links TRBV5-4 to TRBJ2-2; no firm D call. Germline V gives CDR1 SGHNT, CDR2 YYREEE (reference sequence). The V end was cut by 1 base, the J end by 1 base, with 5 bases between. The CDR3 contains 14 residues. CDR3 loop: CASSLPGNTGELFF. In nucleotides, the CDR3 is TGTGCCAGCAGCTTGCCGGGGAACACCGGGGAGCTGTTTTTT.

The gene calls are TRBV9 and TRBJ2-3; D is perhaps TRBD2 (6 bases). CDR1 is SGDLS, CDR2 YYNGEE, per germline. V lost 3 bases to trimming and J lost 6 bases, with 11 bases between them. The CDR3 is made up of 13 amino acids. The CDR3 DNA reads as TGTGCCAGCAGCGGACTCCTAGCGGATACGCAGTATTTT. This codes for CASSGLLADTQYF.

V is TRBV7-9 and J is TRBJ1-5, with 9 bases matching TRBD1. The CDR3 length is 16 residues. Germline-derived CDR1 and CDR2 are SEHNR and FQNEAQ (reference sequence). The V segment lost 5 bases and the J segment 7 bases; nucleotides outside the gene matches: 12. CDR3 DNA sequence: TGTGCCAGCAGCCCAGGACAGGGGACGTGGGGCCAGCCCCAGCATTTT. It codes for CASSPGQGTWGQPQHF.

The gene calls are TRBV18 and TRBJ1-2; tentative D call: TRBD1 (6 bases). The CDR3 spans 13 residues. Germline CDR1 KGHSH, CDR2 LQKENI. Trimming cost V 4 bases and J 6 bases, with 12 bases left between them. The DNA of the CDR3 is TGTGCCAGCTCACAACCGGCAGGGGATGGCTACACCTTC. Encoded protein: CASSQPAGDGYTF. The whole variable domain, filled in from reference TRBV18 and TRBJ1-2, reads NAGVMQNPRHLVRRRGQEARLRCSPMKGHSHVYWYRQLPEEGLKFMVYLQKENIIDESGMPKERFSAEFPKEGPSILRIQQVVRGDSAAYFCASSQPAGDGYTFGSGTRLTVV.

The rearrangement uses TRBV5-1 and TRBJ1-3, with TRBD1 identical over 7 bases. The V and J ends lost 0 bases and 3 bases, in that order; junction bases with no gene match: 3. The germline V gene has CDR1 SGHRS and CDR2 YFSETQ. The CDR3 has 15 amino acids. CDR3 protein: CASSLDTGDGNTIYF. In DNA, the CDR3 is TGCGCCAGCAGCTTGGATACAGGGGATGGAAACACCATATATTTT.

This clone was seen just once. The chain is built from TRBV28 and TRBJ2-6; possible D gene TRBD1, 5 bases. V lost 2 bases, J lost 4 bases, and 9 bases lay in between. CDR3 length equals 15 residues. Germline loops: CDR1 MDHEN, CDR2 SYDVKM. The CDR3 region is CASSLAGAGANVLTF. In DNA form, the CDR3 reads TGTGCCAGCAGTTTAGCTGGGGCCGGGGCCAACGTCCTGACTTTC.

This clone was observed a single time. The V and J genes are TRBV2 and TRBJ1-4; D unclear. From germline, CDR1 is SNHLY and CDR2 FYNNEI. The CDR3 is made up of 14 amino acids. The V and J ends lost 4 bases and 8 bases respectively, with 14 bases between them. CDR3 nucleotide sequence: TGTGCCAGCAGTGTTGGCCAGGCGGGCGAAAAACTGTTTTTT. Its protein is CASSVGQAGEKLFF.

The chain is built from TRBV19 and TRBJ1-1; D is undetermined. CDR3 length: 15 amino acids. The V gene lost 4 bases and the J gene lost 4 bases, with 16 bases spanning the gap. Germline assignment: CDR1 LNHDA and CDR2 SQIVND (reference sequence). The CDR3 nucleotides read TGTGCCAGTAGTACGGAAGGAAGAGGGTCCACTGAAGCTTTCTTT. Translated, it gives CASSTEGRGSTEAFF.

V gene TRBV3-1 (or the pseudogene TRBV3-2) combines with J gene TRBJ2-5; TRBD2 might be the D (6 bases). This CDR3 has 15 residues. The germline V and J ends were trimmed by 8 bases and 3 bases, with 19 bases remaining between them. From germline, CDR1 is LGHDT and CDR2 YNNKEL (reference sequence). DNA of the CDR3: TGTGCCAGCGCCAAGGGGATAGCGGTGGAAGAGACCCAGTACTTC. It encodes CASAKGIAVEETQYF.

This chain links TRBV27 with TRBJ2-2; weak D call: TRBD2 (6 bases). Trimming left V 5 bases short and J 0 bases short, with 16 bases between. This CDR3 spans 17 amino acids. Germline V gene data show CDR1 as MNHEY and CDR2 as SMNVEV (reference sequence). The CDR3 DNA follows: TGTGCCAGCAGTCTTCGGGCCCCGGGGGCGAACACCGGGGAGCTGTTTTTT. It specifies CASSLRAPGANTGELFF.

This clone appeared once. The gene calls are TRBV5-1 and TRBJ2-5; TRBD1 is a possible D gene (7 bases). The germline CDR1 and CDR2 sequences are SGHRS and YFSETQ. The CDR3 loop spans 15 amino acids. V lost 3 bases, J lost 5 bases, and 17 bases lay in between. CDR3 nucleotides: TGCGCCAGCAGCTCCACTGCGACAGGGAGGGAGACCCAGTACTTC. This gives the protein CASSSTATGRETQYF.

V is TRBV28 and J is TRBJ1-1, with a tentative D call TRBD1 (5 bases). V shed 6 bases and J shed 0 bases, with 20 bases lying between them. Germline V gene sequence: CDR1 MDHEN, CDR2 SYDVKM. The CDR3 spans 17 residues. CDR3 region: CASRQPPSAGMNTEAFF. In nucleotides, the CDR3 is TGTGCCAGCAGACAGCCCCCTTCCGCAGGGATGAACACTGAAGCTTTCTTT.

The chain carries TRBV28 and TRBJ2-3; D gene unclear. Per germline, CDR1 MDHEN and CDR2 SYDVKM. Between the trimmed V and J ends, which lost 6 bases and 0 bases, there was a span of 25 bases. The CDR3 contains 19 residues. The CDR3 region is CASSPPSPVFISSTDTQYF. CDR3 nucleotides: TGTGCCAGCAGCCCCCCCTCTCCGGTTTTCATCTCTAGCACAGATACGCAGTATTTT.

The chain is built from TRBV7-3 and TRBJ1-1; 7 bases line up with TRBD1. Germline V gives CDR1 SGHTA, CDR2 FQGTGA. V lost 6 bases and J lost 1; bases outside the gene matches: 5. The CDR3 has 14 amino acids. The CDR3 nucleotides read TGTGCCAGCAGGGCGAACAGGGGGAACACTGAAGCTTTCTTT. Amino acids: CASRANRGNTEAFF.

V gene TRBV9 combines with J gene TRBJ2-7; D is perhaps TRBD1 (6 bases). Looked up from germline, CDR1 is SGDLS and CDR2 is YYNGEE. V was clipped by 0 bases and J by 2 bases, with 9 bases between them. There are 14 residues in the CDR3. As DNA, the CDR3 is TGTGCCAGCAGCGTAGGGGGACAAACCTACGAGCAGTACTTC. The encoded protein is CASSVGGQTYEQYF.

This clone was seen once. The chain links TRBV4-2 to TRBJ2-5, with a weak D call TRBD2 (5 bases). V was shortened by 0 bases and J by 7 bases, with 12 bases between the two germline ends. CDR1 and CDR2 (germline): LGHNA, YNFKEQ. The CDR3 runs 14 residues. CDR3 loop: CASSQDLAEGTQYF. The CDR3 nucleotides read TGTGCCAGCAGCCAAGATCTGGCAGAGGGGACCCAGTACTTC.

This chain joins TRBV21-1 and TRBJ2-3; the table's D call TRBD1 went unverified against the DNA. TRBV21-1 counts as a pseudogene. This CDR3 has 19 amino acids. CDR3 nucleotides: TGTGCCAGCAGCCACGTAGGGGGTTTAGGGTTCCTTAGCACAGATACGCAGTATTTT. Its translation is CASSHVGGLGFLSTDTQYF.

The chain combines TRBV5-4 with TRBJ2-1; D possibly corresponds to TRBD2 (5 bases). CDR3 length: 15 amino acids. Germline CDR1 is SGHNT and CDR2 is YYREEE (reference sequence). Trimming took 0 bases from V and 2 from J, leaving 9 bases between them. CDR3 residues: CASSLAGSAYNEQFF. DNA of the CDR3: TGTGCCAGCAGCTTGGCCGGTAGCGCCTACAATGAGCAGTTCTTC.

The chain is built from TRBV19 and TRBJ2-5; 10 bases are shared with TRBD1. Germline V gene lookup returns CDR1 LNHDA and CDR2 SQIVND (reference sequence). The CDR3 is 16 residues long. J lost 3 bases, V lost 4 bases, and 8 bases had no gene match. The CDR3 DNA reads as TGTGCCAGTAGTAGGGCCGGACAGGGGGGAGAAGAGACCCAGTACTTC. It encodes CASSRAGQGGEETQYF.

The chain carries TRBV9 and TRBJ2-3; a possible D gene is TRBD1 (6 bases). V was trimmed by 1 base and J by 4 bases, leaving 13 bases between them. CDR1 and CDR2 (germline): SGDLS, YYNGEE. The CDR3 has 15 residues. The CDR3 loop reads CASSVLQGNSDTQYF. The CDR3 region has the DNA TGTGCCAGCAGCGTACTACAGGGAAATTCAGATACGCAGTATTTT.

The chain joins TRBV28 to TRBJ2-5; D gene uncertain. The germline V gene has CDR1 MDHEN and CDR2 SYDVKM. The V end lost 10 bases, the J end lost 4 bases, and 16 bases lay between the germline ends. This CDR3 has 13 residues. CDR3 DNA sequence: TGTGCCATCAATCGGGTCGCCCCAGAGACCCAGTACTTC. Translated, it gives CAINRVAPETQYF.

The chain combines TRBV7-9 with TRBJ1-2, with no clear D. Trimming took 2 bases from V and 3 from J, leaving 4 bases between them. The CDR3 extends over 12 amino acids. The V gene's germline CDR1 is SEHNR and CDR2 FQNEAQ (reference sequence). Written as DNA, the CDR3 is TGTGCCAGCAGCTTATCGGACTATGGCTACACCTTC. Protein product: CASSLSDYGYTF.

The chain employs TRBV29-1 and TRBJ2-5; 12 bases match TRBD2. V trimming: 7 bases; J trimming: 2 bases; junction bases outside the gene matches: 5. CDR3 length: 14 amino acids. Germline loops: CDR1 SQVTM, CDR2 ANQGSEA. In nucleotides, the CDR3 is TGCAGCGCAGGACTAGCGGGGCAACAAGAGACCCAGTACTTC. Protein sequence: CSAGLAGQQETQYF.